The rows below give T cell receptor beta chains drawn from one sample of a study of T cells in Graves' hyperthyroidism and ophthalmopathy. TCRdb independently ran MiXCR on the multiplex PCR reads; one entry per CDR3 protein. This sample has under 200,000 distinct CDR3 sequences, with 8% to 9.5% found just once. Sequencing was done on a sample of blood. The source of these receptors is a woman aged 18-35 years with Graves' hyperthyroidism that later progressed to Graves' ophthalmopathy. Each CDR3 is given with its conserved first and last residue. D genes are given only for firm matches. Clone size, where shown, is once, few, many, or a class for clones that have expanded.

V	J	D	size	CDR3	DNA
TRBV30	TRBJ2-7	TRBD1	-	CAWRLTGSVYEQYF	TGTGCCTGGAGACTGACAGGGAGTGTTTACGAGCAGTACTTC
TRBV20-1	TRBJ2-5	TRBD2	-	CSARGLAGFQETQYF	TGCAGTGCTCGTGGACTAGCGGGGTTTCAAGAGACCCAGTACTTC
TRBV4-1	TRBJ1-5	TRBD1	-	CASSQESTGGRQPQQF	TGCGCCAGCAGCCAAGAGTCGACAGGGGGTCGTCAGCCCCAGCAATTT
TRBV11-2	TRBJ2-3	TRBD2	many	CASSLNPAGGSTDTQYF	TGTGCCAGCAGCTTAAATCCCGCGGGGGGTAGCACAGATACGCAGTATTTT
TRBV13	TRBJ1-1	-	many	CASSWKGMNTEAFF	TGTGCCAGCAGCTGGAAGGGAATGAACACTGAAGCTTTCTTT
TRBV28	TRBJ1-5	TRBD1	many	CASSLSGRTGVNQPQHF	TGTGCCAGCAGTCTCTCCGGGCGAACAGGGGTGAATCAGCCCCAGCATTTT
TRBV12-3/TRBV12-4	TRBJ2-1	-	-	CASSLGAAYNEQFF	TGTGCCAGCAGTTTGGGGGCGGCCTACAATGAGCAGTTCTTC
TRBV7-9	TRBJ1-6	-	few	CASSPNYPHSGPESPLHF	TGTGCCAGCAGCCCAAATTACCCCCATTCTGGACCCGAATCACCCCTCCACTTT
TRBV20-1	TRBJ2-5	TRBD2	-	CSASGGWETQYF	TGCAGTGCCTCGGGGGGGTGGGAGACCCAGTACTTC
TRBV7-3	TRBJ2-1	TRBD2	many	CASSPPGAGGPAEQFF	TGTGCCAGCAGCCCCCCGGGAGCGGGAGGGCCCGCTGAGCAGTTCTTC
TRBV28	TRBJ1-1	-	many	CASRDGLLVNTEAFF	TGTGCCAGCAGAGACGGTCTCCTAGTGAACACTGAAGCTTTCTTT
TRBV6-1	TRBJ1-4	TRBD1	many	CASSRVPGQFNEKLFF	TGTGCCAGCAGTCGGGTACCGGGACAGTTTAATGAAAAACTGTTTTTT
TRBV18	TRBJ1-1	-	many	CASSPEKVIRTEAFF	TGTGCCAGCTCACCAGAAAAGGTTATTCGCACTGAAGCTTTCTTT
TRBV10-3	TRBJ1-6	-	many	CAISGTVDTPLHF	TGTGCCATCAGCGGGACCGTTGATACACCCCTCCACTTT
TRBV14	TRBJ2-4	TRBD2	few	CASSQDSGTWGPRSYAKNIQYF	TGTGCCAGCAGCCAAGATAGCGGGACGTGGGGGCCTCGGTCCTACGCCAAAAACATTCAGTACTTC
TRBV19	TRBJ2-3	-	-	CASTPTTLSPDTQYF	TGTGCCAGTACCCCAACGACACTGTCCCCAGATACGCAGTATTTT
TRBV9	TRBJ1-4	TRBD1	few	CASSGRTGGGEKLFF	TGTGCCAGCAGCGGACGGACAGGGGGTGGTGAAAAACTGTTTTTT
TRBV30	TRBJ2-2	TRBD2	many	CAWRLAGANTGELFF	TGTGCCTGGAGGTTAGCGGGGGCGAACACCGGGGAGCTGTTTTTT
TRBV3-1	TRBJ1-5	TRBD1	few	CASSRTGTGHNQPQHF	TGTGCCAGCAGCCGAACCGGGACAGGGCACAATCAGCCCCAGCATTTT
TRBV12-3/TRBV12-4	TRBJ2-1	TRBD2	many	CASSPLVGLASYNEQFF	TGTGCCAGCAGCCCTCTAGTCGGACTAGCCTCCTACAATGAGCAGTTCTTC
TRBV7-6	TRBJ2-5	-	few	CASSYAGVRQETQYF	TGTGCCAGCAGCTACGCAGGGGTGAGGCAAGAGACCCAGTACTTC
TRBV6-1	TRBJ1-1	TRBD1	many	CASSAYLQGATEAFF	TGTGCCAGCAGTGCCTATCTACAGGGGGCCACTGAAGCTTTCTTT
TRBV19	TRBJ2-3	-	many	CASSAHLTDTQYF	TGTGCCAGTAGTGCCCATTTGACAGATACGCAGTATTTT
TRBV6-1	TRBJ1-1	-	many	CASMRQRNTEAFF	TGTGCCAGCATGCGACAGAGGAACACTGAAGCTTTCTTT
TRBV28	TRBJ2-1	-	many	CASSSHQGNEQFF	TGTGCCAGCAGTTCGCACCAAGGCAATGAGCAGTTCTTC
TRBV5-1	TRBJ2-2	-	many	CASSLDAGSGELFF	TGCGCCAGCAGCTTGGATGCGGGTTCCGGGGAGCTGTTTTTT
TRBV5-1	TRBJ1-1	-	many	CASSDQGIGTEAFF	TGCGCCAGCAGCGATCAGGGAATCGGCACTGAAGCTTTCTTT
TRBV19	TRBJ1-6	-	many	CASSIQGQYNSPLHF	TGTGCCAGTAGTATTCAAGGACAGTATAATTCACCCCTCCACTTT
TRBV9	TRBJ2-2	-	few	CASSGSDGNTGELFF	TGTGCCAGCAGCGGGTCGGACGGGAACACCGGGGAGCTGTTTTTT
TRBV25-1	TRBJ1-1	-	many	CASSAQTGGNTEAFF	TGTGCCAGCAGTGCCCAGACAGGAGGAAACACTGAAGCTTTCTTT
TRBV11-1	TRBJ2-2	-	-	CASSLQLFRASGELFF	TGTGCCAGCAGCTTACAACTCTTCCGGGCTTCCGGGGAGCTGTTTTTT
TRBV12-3/TRBV12-4	TRBJ2-5	TRBD1	many	CASRTGDSDIETQYF	TGTGCCAGCAGAACAGGGGATTCGGATATAGAGACCCAGTACTTC
TRBV4-2	TRBJ1-4	-	few	CASSETTTNEKLFF	TGTGCCAGCAGCGAAACAACAACTAATGAAAAACTGTTTTTT
TRBV7-6	TRBJ2-5	-	many	CASRNIEYEGETQYF	TGTGCCAGCAGAAACATCGAGTATGAGGGAGAGACCCAGTACTTC
TRBV3-1	TRBJ2-5	-	-	CASSHGGLETQYF	TGTGCCAGCAGCCACGGCGGGTTGGAGACCCAGTACTTC
TRBV19	TRBJ2-2	-	many	CASSRSLPGELFF	TGTGCCAGTAGTAGGTCCTTACCCGGGGAGCTGTTTTTT
TRBV29-1	TRBJ2-1	-	many	CSVEDRAQRGNEQFF	TGCAGCGTTGAAGATCGAGCCCAGCGTGGGAATGAGCAGTTCTTC
TRBV7-9	TRBJ2-1	TRBD2	many	CASSLEIGLAGNEQFF	TGTGCCAGCAGCTTAGAGATAGGGCTAGCGGGAAATGAGCAGTTCTTC
TRBV9	TRBJ2-3	TRBD2	-	CASSVRSSGGTDTQYF	TGTGCCAGCAGCGTAAGGTCCAGCGGGGGCACAGATACGCAGTATTTT
TRBV30	TRBJ2-7	-	many	CAWARGGTGPYEQYF	TGTGCCTGGGCGAGGGGGGGGACAGGCCCCTACGAGCAGTACTTC
TRBV2	TRBJ2-5	TRBD2	many	CASSGLGGSEETQYF	TGTGCCAGCAGTGGTTTGGGGGGGTCGGAAGAGACCCAGTACTTC
TRBV15	TRBJ1-2	TRBD1	once	CATTRGRRDYGYTF	TGTGCCACCACCAGGGGGCGCAGGGACTATGGCTACACCTTC
TRBV6-2/TRBV6-3	TRBJ1-5	-	many	CASGIDRRGNQPQHF	TGTGCCAGCGGAATTGACAGGCGGGGTAATCAGCCCCAGCATTTT
TRBV12-3/TRBV12-4	TRBJ2-3	TRBD2	-	CASRGIAGVRTDTQYF	TGTGCCAGCAGGGGAATAGCGGGAGTGAGGACAGATACGCAGTATTTT
TRBV20-1	TRBJ2-2	-	many	CSARAQKGGGPPTGELFF	TGCAGTGCTAGAGCTCAGAAGGGTGGCGGACCGCCTACCGGGGAGCTGTTTTTT
TRBV12-3/TRBV12-4	TRBJ2-1	-	-	CASIHAGTGSYNGQFF	TGTGCCAGCATCCACGCCGGGACGGGATCCTACAATGGGCAGTTCTTC
TRBV19	TRBJ2-3	-	-	CASTTGASTDTQYF	TGTGCCAGTACCACAGGAGCTAGCACAGATACGCAGTATTTT
TRBV4-2	TRBJ1-6	-	many	CASSQKIFGGLSSPLHF	TGTGCCAGCAGCCAAAAAATCTTCGGGGGGCTCAGTTCACCCCTCCACTTT
TRBV19	TRBJ1-1	-	many	CASSILMTTGKNTEAFF	TGTGCCAGTAGTATCCTAATGACGACGGGAAAGAACACTGAAGCTTTCTTT
TRBV13	TRBJ2-7	-	many	CASSLGGRQPISHYEQYF	TGTGCCAGCAGCTTAGGTGGTCGACAACCGATCTCCCACTACGAGCAGTACTTC
TRBV6-1	TRBJ1-5	-	many	CASTPGAGQPQHF	TGTGCCAGCACCCCTGGGGCGGGTCAGCCCCAGCATTTT
TRBV24-1	TRBJ2-1	-	many	CATSAQHNEQFF	TGTGCCACCAGTGCCCAGCACAATGAGCAGTTCTTC
TRBV29-1	TRBJ2-1	TRBD2	many	CSVTSGSYNEQFF	TGCAGCGTAACTAGCGGTTCCTACAATGAGCAGTTCTTC
TRBV9	TRBJ2-1	-	-	CASSVAADQYNEQFF	TGTGCCAGCAGCGTAGCGGCGGATCAATACAATGAGCAGTTCTTC
TRBV24-1	TRBJ2-2	-	-	CATSDPQGGTGELFF	TGTGCCACCAGTGATCCCCAGGGGGGCACCGGGGAGCTGTTTTTT